The 2 T cell receptor beta chains below were found in one sample sequenced in a study of shared clonotypes between healthy human individuals. The table came from immunoSEQ multiplex PCR; TCRdb's copy has only in-frame clones and leaves some out. The sample shows 2 million to 2.5 million clones, roughly 93% of them seen only once. Sequenced material: naive CD4+ T cells from PBMCs. Subset meaning: CD45RA+ positively selected. Receptor source: a man aged 18 to 30 in good health. Some clones in this sample may be carry-over from other donors' samples.

This clone was picked up one time. This chain joins TRBV28 and TRBJ1-1; 7 bases are a match to TRBD1. CDR1 MDHEN and CDR2 SYDVKM come from the germline V gene. CDR3 length equals 15 residues. Losses at the gene ends were 5 bases for V and 1 base for J; bases not matched to a gene: 7. In DNA, the CDR3 is TGTGCCAGCAGTAAAGTCGGGACAGCGAACACTGAAGCTTTCTTT. It encodes CASSKVGTANTEAFF.

This chain links TRBV5-1 with TRBJ1-3; D unresolved. The V end lost 4 bases, the J end lost 0 bases, and 8 bases lay between the germline ends. Germline CDR1 reads SGHRS; CDR2 reads YFSETQ. This CDR3 spans 14 amino acids. CDR3 in amino acids: CASSIGTSGNTIYF. CDR3 nucleotides: TGCGCCAGCAGCATCGGAACCTCTGGAAACACCATATATTTT.